Below are 26 T cell receptor beta chains sequenced from a single sample in a study of post-analysis software for immune sequencing data. Study-level findings and limits: Elevated frequency relative to controls characterized roughly 5 TRBV segments in patients, TRBV5-6, TRBV5-1 and TRBV20-1 among them.

Sequencing libraries made from TCR beta cDNA carried unique molecular identifiers. TCRdb fed the PCR reads into MiXCR, producing one record per CDR3 protein. The sample has 750,000 to 950,000 distinct CDR3 sequences, 40% to 55% seen once; the top ten hold roughly 4.9%. Their target antigens are unknown. Sequences were obtained from blood. These TCRs come from a girl between 5 and 17 years old with multiple sclerosis.

J is TRBJ2-1 and V is TRBV7-8, with TRBD2 matching 10 bases. There are 16 residues in the CDR3. The trim removed 2 bases at V and 5 bases at J, leaving 6 bases unmatched. Per the germline V gene, CDR1 is SGHVS and CDR2 is FQNEAQ. The CDR3 nucleotides are TGTGCCAGCAGCTTACGCCTAGCGGGGGCCCACAATGAGCAGTTCTTC. Translation gives CASSLRLAGAHNEQFF.

This chain connects TRBV15 to TRBJ2-6; the D is unclear. CDR3 length equals 19 residues. V lost 6 bases and J lost 4, with 25 bases in between. Germline V CDR1 and CDR2: LNHNV, YYDKDF (reference sequence). This chain's CDR3 is CATSSHPEPDRNGANVLTF. The CDR3 DNA reads as TGTGCCACCAGTAGTCATCCTGAGCCCGATCGGAACGGGGCCAACGTCCTGACTTTC.

Only a few counts were recorded for this clonotype. The gene calls are TRBV29-1 and TRBJ2-7; TRBD1 matches at 7 bases. CDR1 and CDR2 (germline): SQVTM, ANQGSEA. The CDR3 spans 13 residues. V gave up 6 bases and J gave up 1 base; unmatched junction bases: 6. CDR3 bases: TGCAGCGTGCGGACAGGAGAATCCTACGAGCAGTACTTC. It yields the protein CSVRTGESYEQYF.

This chain connects TRBV15 to TRBJ2-1, with 8 bases identical to TRBD2. V was pared by 0 bases and J by 12 bases, with 10 bases of the junction left unmatched. The germline gives CDR1 LNHNV, CDR2 YYDKDF (reference sequence). The CDR3 is 15 amino acids. Here the CDR3 DNA reads TGTGCCACCAGCAGAGATCTCGGGAGGGCCGGAATGCAGTTCTTC. It yields the protein CATSRDLGRAGMQFF.

This clonotype has just a few counts. The gene calls are TRBV5-1 and TRBJ2-3; 7 nucleotides align to TRBD2. V lost 5 bases, J lost 2 bases, and 8 bases stayed unmatched. Germline V gene data show CDR1 as SGHRS and CDR2 as YFSETQ. This CDR3 is built from 15 residues. The CDR3 loop is CASRGTAGSTDTQYF. CDR3 nucleotide sequence: TGCGCCAGCAGGGGAACAGCGGGATCCACAGATACGCAGTATTTT.

The table lists this clonotype with a few counts. The V call is TRBV7-3, the J call TRBJ2-3; a weak D match, TRBD1 (5 bases). CDR1 and CDR2 from the germline V gene are SGHTA and FQGTGA. The V and J ends lost 3 bases and 0 bases respectively, with 10 bases between them. This CDR3 comprises 15 residues. CDR3 DNA sequence: TGTGCCAGCAGCTTTGGGGCAGGGAGCACAGATACGCAGTATTTT. This encodes CASSFGAGSTDTQYF.

The chain is built from TRBV7-3 and TRBJ2-5; 9 bases are a match to TRBD2. Germline lookup yields CDR1 SGHTA and CDR2 FQGTGA. Losses at the gene ends were 5 bases for V and 1 base for J; bases not matched to a gene: 5. CDR3 length: 15 amino acids. The CDR3 sequence: CASSQLAGTQETQYF. The CDR3 nucleotides read TGTGCCAGCAGCCAACTAGCGGGCACCCAAGAGACCCAGTACTTC. The complete variable domain, with remaining parts taken from reference TRBV7-3 and TRBJ2-5, reads GAGVSQTPSNKVTEKGKYVELRCDPISGHTALYWYRQSLGQGPEFLIYFQGTGAADDSGLPNDRFFAVRPEGSVSTLKIQRTERGDSAVYLCASSQLAGTQETQYFGPGTRLLVL.

The DNA of the CDR3 is TGTGCCGTACGGGACCCACTCGTCAGTGAGCAGTTCTTC. Protein product: CAVRDPLVSEQFF. The chain uses TRBV6-1 and TRBJ2-1, with D perhaps given as TRBD1 or TRBD2 (5 bases each). Per germline, CDR1 MNHNS and CDR2 SASEGT. V was pared by 11 bases and J by 9 bases, with 20 bases between. The CDR3 covers 13 residues.

The gene calls are TRBV14 and TRBJ2-1; D may correspond to TRBD1 or TRBD2 (5 bases each). Deletions cut 3 bases from V and 8 bases from J, with 17 bases between. The CDR3 contains 15 residues. CDR1 is SGHDN and CDR2 is FVKESK in the germline V gene. The CDR3 loop reads CASSQLGPNWDEQFF. The CDR3 DNA reads TGTGCCAGCAGCCAGTTGGGACCTAATTGGGATGAGCAGTTCTTC.

The chain combines TRBV9 with TRBJ2-7, with a tentative D call TRBD1 (5 bases). The J call is doubtful: the DNA matches TRBJ2-5 better. The CDR3 has 15 residues. The germline gives CDR1 SGDLS, CDR2 YYNGEE. The CDR3 protein is CASSSRQQTEETQYF. The CDR3 nucleotides read TGTGCCAGCAGCTCTCGACAGCAAACGGAAGAGACCCAGTACTTC.

V usage is TRBV11-2 and J usage is TRBJ2-1; maybe TRBD1 (6 bases). The CDR3 is 13 residues long. Germline CDR1 and CDR2: SGHAT and FQNNGV. Trimming left V 5 bases short and J 7 bases short, with 12 bases between. The CDR3 reads CASSLPRGNEQFF. The CDR3, as DNA: TGTGCCAGCAGCCTCCCCAGGGGTAATGAGCAGTTCTTC.

The genes are TRBV28 and TRBJ2-3; a weak D match, TRBD1 (9 bases). V lost 6 bases to trimming and J lost 3 bases, with 16 bases between them. The germline V gene has CDR1 MDHEN and CDR2 SYDVKM. This CDR3 spans 15 amino acids. The CDR3 nucleotides read TGTGCCAGCAGCGGGAGGGACAGGGAAACAGATACGCAGTATTTT. It is translated as CASSGRDRETDTQYF.

This chain links TRBV9 with TRBJ2-5; 8 bases align to TRBD1. Germline loops: CDR1 SGDLS, CDR2 YYNGEE. With 0 bases clipped from V and 5 bases from J, the junction kept 12 bases outside the gene matches. CDR3 length: 17 residues. CDR3 protein: CASSVGAGGRLTETQYF. In DNA form, the CDR3 reads TGTGCCAGCAGCGTAGGGGCAGGGGGCCGATTGACGGAGACCCAGTACTTC.

V and J are TRBV14 and TRBJ2-3, with D unresolved. V lost 4 bases, J lost 6 bases, and 8 bases lay in between. The CDR3 has 12 residues. In germline, CDR1 is SGHDN, CDR2 FVKESK. CDR3 loop: CASSPKRDTQYF. The CDR3 DNA reads TGTGCCAGCAGCCCCAAACGGGATACGCAGTATTTT.

About this clonotype: A junction end diverges from the germline sequence, so it may reflect a read error. The chain has TRBV28 and TRBJ2-1; TRBD2 matches at 10 bases. Germline V gene sequence: CDR1 MDHEN, CDR2 SYDVKM. This CDR3 comprises 16 residues. In nucleotides, the CDR3 is TGTGTCAGCAGTTTAGCCCCAGCGGGAGGGTACAATGAGCAGTTCTTC. It is translated as CVSSLAPAGGYNEQFF.

The chain is built from TRBV21-1 and TRBJ2-5. TRBV21-1 is assigned pseudogene status. The CDR3 runs to 10 residues. The CDR3 loop reads CASSMKTQYF. The CDR3 coding sequence is TGTGCCAGCAGCATGAAGACCCAGTACTTC.

This clonotype has a single count. The chain recombines TRBV13 with TRBJ2-4, with D unclear. The J call may be mistaken, given a closer DNA end match to TRBJ2-7. The V gene's germline CDR1 is PRHDT and CDR2 FYEKMQ (reference sequence). This CDR3 has 14 residues. CDR3: CASSSPGLHYEQYF. CDR3 coding DNA: TGTGCCAGCAGCTCGCCGGGCCTTCACTACGAGCAGTACTTC.

V gene TRBV20-1 combines with J gene TRBJ2-5; D gene unclear. The germline V gene has CDR1 DFQATT and CDR2 SNEGSKA (reference sequence). The CDR3 contains 11 residues. V shed 2 bases and J shed 11 bases, with 12 bases lying between them. CDR3 amino acids: CSARFAREQYF. The CDR3 DNA sequence: TGCAGTGCTAGATTTGCGCGTGAGCAGTACTTC.

CDR3 nucleotides: TGCAGTGCTAGAGATCTGGGGAGCGCTGAAGCTTTCTTT. It encodes CSARDLGSAEAFF. This chain uses TRBV20-1 with TRBJ1-1; D gene unclear. The germline V and J ends were trimmed by 0 bases and 6 bases, with 11 bases remaining between them. The CDR3 length is 13 residues. In germline, CDR1 is DFQATT, CDR2 SNEGSKA (reference sequence).

The chain employs TRBV27 and TRBJ2-4; TRBD2 matches at 9 bases. The DNA end favors TRBJ2-7, so the J call may be wrong. The V gene's germline CDR1 is MNHEY and CDR2 SMNVEV (reference sequence). The CDR3 contains 15 residues. CDR3 residues: CASKLAGVGDYEQYF. The CDR3 nucleotides are TGTGCCAGCAAGTTAGCGGGAGTGGGGGACTACGAGCAGTACTTC.

This clonotype was detected ten times or more. V gene TRBV15 combines with J gene TRBJ2-7; TRBD2 matches 10 bases. The germline CDR1 and CDR2 sequences are LNHNV and YYDKDF (reference sequence). This CDR3 is built from 14 residues. J was trimmed by 4 bases and V by 6 bases; bases with no gene match: 6. CDR3 residues: CATRPSGSVYEQYF. In DNA, the CDR3 is TGTGCCACCAGGCCTAGCGGGAGCGTATACGAGCAGTACTTC.

This chain connects TRBV27 to TRBJ1-1, with D unclear. Trimming took 0 bases from V and 0 from J, leaving 8 bases between them. This CDR3 is 15 amino acids long. Germline V gives CDR1 MNHEY, CDR2 SMNVEV (reference sequence). CDR3 sequence reads: CASSLSGGVNTEAFF. The CDR3 DNA follows: TGTGCCAGCAGTTTATCGGGCGGCGTGAACACTGAAGCTTTCTTT.

V and J are TRBV5-1 and TRBJ2-1; D is undetermined. Germline-derived CDR1 and CDR2 are SGHRS and YFSETQ. The germline V and J ends were trimmed by 0 bases and 0 bases, with 13 bases remaining between them. The CDR3 loop spans 17 amino acids. CDR3 amino acids: CASSLGAGEGSYNEQFF. The CDR3 coding sequence is TGCGCCAGCAGCTTGGGGGCAGGTGAAGGCTCCTACAATGAGCAGTTCTTC.

Only one count was recorded for this clonotype. The genes are TRBV4-1 and TRBJ2-3; D might be TRBD2 (6 bases). Between the trimmed V and J ends, which lost 0 bases and 2 bases, there was a span of 9 bases. The germline V gene encodes CDR1 MGHRA and CDR2 YSYEKL. This CDR3 comprises 15 residues. The CDR3 DNA reads as TGCGCCAGCAGCCAAGAGGGACTGGACACAGATACGCAGTATTTT. It is translated as CASSQEGLDTDTQYF.

This rearrangement joins TRBV20-1 to TRBJ1-5; D is uncertain. V gave up 1 base and J gave up 5 bases, with 9 bases separating them. This CDR3 is 13 amino acids long. Per the germline V gene, CDR1 is DFQATT and CDR2 is SNEGSKA (reference sequence). The CDR3 protein is CSARGGFDQPQHF. The CDR3, as DNA: TGCAGTGCTAGAGGAGGGTTTGATCAGCCCCAGCATTTT.

For this clonotype: As the CDR3 is not closed by the conserved phenylalanine or tryptophan, this likely results from a read error. The chain links TRBV5-5 to TRBJ2-7; 7 bases line up with TRBD2. This CDR3 is built from 15 residues. V lost 0 bases, J lost 4 bases, and 7 bases stayed unmatched. Looked up from germline, CDR1 is SGHKS and CDR2 is YYEKEE (reference sequence). The chain's CDR3 is CASSLGREWAYEQYL. DNA for the CDR3: TGTGCCAGCAGCTTGGGGCGGGAGTGGGCTTACGAGCAGTACTTG.